These T cell receptor beta chains were read from a single sample in a study of post-analysis software for immune sequencing data. Using its own MiXCR run on the PCR reads, TCRdb lists one record per CDR3 protein. The table records roughly 730,000 distinct CDR3 sequences, around 27% of them present only once. The sample taken for sequencing was blood. These receptors came from a girl under 18 with multiple sclerosis. Both conserved end residues are part of each CDR3. The order of the fields is CDR3 DNA, CDR3 protein, D gene, clone size, J gene, V gene. The D gene is left open where the match is weak. Clone size, where shown, is once, few, many, or a class for clones that have expanded.

CDR3nt: TGTGCCAGCAGTTACCAAGTACAGGGGGCGCTTTTCTACGAGCAGTACTTC
CDR3aa: CASSYQVQGALFYEQYF
d_gene: TRBD1
abundance: few
j_gene: TRBJ2-7
v_gene: TRBV6-6

CDR3nt: TGCGCCAGCCGAGTCGGGACGGCGGACTCCTACGAGCAGTACTTC
CDR3aa: CASRVGTADSYEQYF
d_gene: .
abundance: few
j_gene: TRBJ2-7
v_gene: TRBV5-1

CDR3nt: TGTGCCAGCAGCTCGCAAAACGTGGTTGCGAACACTGAAGCTTTCTTT
CDR3aa: CASSSQNVVANTEAFF
d_gene: .
abundance: .
j_gene: TRBJ1-1
v_gene: TRBV5-5

CDR3nt: TGCAGTGCAAAACAGGGTCGCCCTGGATCCTACAATGAGCAGTTCTTC
CDR3aa: CSAKQGRPGSYNEQFF
d_gene: .
abundance: .
j_gene: TRBJ2-1
v_gene: TRBV20-1

CDR3nt: TGCAGTGCTAGAGATTTAGCGGGGGTATTGGGGGGTACGCAGTATTTT
CDR3aa: CSARDLAGVLGGTQYF
d_gene: TRBD2
abundance: .
j_gene: TRBJ2-3
v_gene: TRBV20-1

CDR3nt: TGTGCCAGCAGCTCTCGCGCGGGGCTCGATACGCAGTATTTT
CDR3aa: CASSSRAGLDTQYF
d_gene: .
abundance: .
j_gene: TRBJ2-3
v_gene: TRBV7-2

CDR3nt: TGTGCCAGCAGCCCTCCCGGGGCCTTCTATGGCTACACCTTC
CDR3aa: CASSPPGAFYGYTF
d_gene: .
abundance: .
j_gene: TRBJ1-2
v_gene: TRBV7-9

CDR3nt: TGCGCCAGCAGCCAAGCGGGACTAGCGAACTACGAGCAGTACTTC
CDR3aa: CASSQAGLANYEQYF
d_gene: TRBD2
abundance: .
j_gene: TRBJ2-7
v_gene: TRBV4-3

CDR3nt: TGCGCCAGCAGTGAGGCCGAGAACACTGAAGCTTTCTTT
CDR3aa: CASSEAENTEAFF
d_gene: .
abundance: .
j_gene: TRBJ1-1
v_gene: TRBV10-1

CDR3nt: TGTGCCAGCGCCTCCCGGAGCGGGCGGTGGGAGACCCAGTACTTC
CDR3aa: CASASRSGRWETQYF
d_gene: .
abundance: .
j_gene: TRBJ2-5
v_gene: TRBV6-6

CDR3nt: TGTGCCAGCAGCCAAGAAGGGTGGCCCGGGGAGCTGTTTTTT
CDR3aa: CASSQEGWPGELFF
d_gene: .
abundance: .
j_gene: TRBJ2-2
v_gene: TRBV3-1

CDR3nt: TGTGCCAGCAGCCGACCTCCCTCGATCGGGGAAAAACTGTTTTTT
CDR3aa: CASSRPPSIGEKLFF
d_gene: .
abundance: .
j_gene: TRBJ1-4
v_gene: TRBV7-2

CDR3nt: TGTGCCAGCCTCCGGGGGCTTGAAACAGATACGCAGTATTTT
CDR3aa: CASLRGLETDTQYF
d_gene: .
abundance: few
j_gene: TRBJ2-3
v_gene: TRBV28

CDR3nt: TGCGCCAGCAGCCAAGGGGGAGTATCGAGGAGCAATCAGCCCCAGCATTTT
CDR3aa: CASSQGGVSRSNQPQHF
d_gene: .
abundance: few
j_gene: TRBJ1-5
v_gene: TRBV4-1

CDR3nt: TGCGCCAGCAGCTTATCTGGGTCCAACGAGCAGTACTTC
CDR3aa: CASSLSGSNEQYF
d_gene: .
abundance: .
j_gene: TRBJ2-7
v_gene: TRBV5-1

CDR3nt: TGTGCCAGCAGCCTGGGACAGGGACCTGAAGCTTTCTTT
CDR3aa: CASSLGQGPEAFF
d_gene: TRBD1
abundance: .
j_gene: TRBJ1-1
v_gene: TRBV27

CDR3nt: TGTGCCAGCAGTGAAGTAGCGGCCTTCACAGATACGCAGTATTTT
CDR3aa: CASSEVAAFTDTQYF
d_gene: .
abundance: .
j_gene: TRBJ2-3
v_gene: TRBV2

CDR3nt: TGCAGCGTTGGGGGGGGATACACAGATACGCAGTATTTT
CDR3aa: CSVGGGYTDTQYF
d_gene: TRBD2
abundance: many
j_gene: TRBJ2-3
v_gene: TRBV29-1

CDR3nt: TGCAGCGTTGAAGGAGTAGGGGGAGGGGTACTAGCGGGAGGCCACAATGAGCAGTTCTTC
CDR3aa: CSVEGVGGGVLAGGHNEQFF
d_gene: TRBD2
abundance: .
j_gene: TRBJ2-1
v_gene: TRBV29-1

CDR3nt: TGTGCCACCAGTGATACTGGGACCAGTACAGATACGCAGTATTTT
CDR3aa: CATSDTGTSTDTQYF
d_gene: .
abundance: .
j_gene: TRBJ2-3
v_gene: TRBV24-1

CDR3nt: TGTGCCAGCAGTTTGAGGTGGAGGGCCAGCAATCAGCCCCAGCATTTT
CDR3aa: CASSLRWRASNQPQHF
d_gene: .
abundance: few
j_gene: TRBJ1-5
v_gene: TRBV12-3/TRBV12-4

CDR3nt: TGCGCCAGCAGCTTGCCGGGAATCCTCAATGAGCAGTTCTTC
CDR3aa: CASSLPGILNEQFF
d_gene: .
abundance: .
j_gene: TRBJ2-1
v_gene: TRBV5-1

CDR3nt: TGTGCCAGCAGTCGGGATCGGGGGGGCGTCTATGGCTACACCTTC
CDR3aa: CASSRDRGGVYGYTF
d_gene: .
abundance: .
j_gene: TRBJ1-2
v_gene: TRBV12-3/TRBV12-4

CDR3nt: TGTGCCAGCAGCTACTCGATCGATGGGACACCTCATGATTATGAGCAGTTCTTC
CDR3aa: CASSYSIDGTPHDYEQFF
d_gene: .
abundance: .
j_gene: TRBJ2-1
v_gene: TRBV6-5

CDR3nt: TGTGCCAGCAGTTACGGGCGGGGGGCTGAAGCTTTCTTT
CDR3aa: CASSYGRGAEAFF
d_gene: .
abundance: few
j_gene: TRBJ1-1
v_gene: TRBV6-6

CDR3nt: TGTGCCACCAGTGATCAGACTAGCGGCTCCTACAATGAGCAGTTCTTC
CDR3aa: CATSDQTSGSYNEQFF
d_gene: TRBD2
abundance: .
j_gene: TRBJ2-1
v_gene: TRBV24-1

CDR3nt: TGCAGTGTATGGCTAGCGGGAGATACGCAGTATTTT
CDR3aa: CSVWLAGDTQYF
d_gene: TRBD2
abundance: .
j_gene: TRBJ2-3
v_gene: TRBV20-1

CDR3nt: TGTGCCAGCCGCGTGGGGTGGAATGAAAAACTGTTTTTT
CDR3aa: CASRVGWNEKLFF
d_gene: .
abundance: .
j_gene: TRBJ1-4
v_gene: TRBV27

CDR3nt: TGTGCCAGCAGCTTAGCCACATCCGGGGTCACGAAACTGTTTTTT
CDR3aa: CASSLATSGVTKLFF
d_gene: .
abundance: .
j_gene: TRBJ1-4
v_gene: TRBV7-9

CDR3nt: TGCAGTGCTAGAGATTTGGGACAGGGATTGGGGTTATCACCCCTCCACTTT
CDR3aa: CSARDLGQGLGLSPLHF
d_gene: TRBD1
abundance: .
j_gene: TRBJ1-6
v_gene: TRBV20-1

CDR3nt: TGTGCCAGCAGCTTGGTAGGGCAGGGCCTCTCCTACGAGCAGTACTTC
CDR3aa: CASSLVGQGLSYEQYF
d_gene: .
abundance: .
j_gene: TRBJ2-7
v_gene: TRBV5-5

CDR3nt: TGTGCCATCAGGACTAGCGGGGGCACCGGGGAGCTGTTTTTT
CDR3aa: CAIRTSGGTGELFF
d_gene: TRBD2
abundance: few
j_gene: TRBJ2-2
v_gene: TRBV10-3

CDR3nt: TGCAGCGCCCGACGGTTCGGGACAGGGCCCACTGAAGCTTTCTTT
CDR3aa: CSARRFGTGPTEAFF
d_gene: TRBD1
abundance: .
j_gene: TRBJ1-1
v_gene: TRBV29-1

CDR3nt: TGCGCCAGCAGCTTGTCCAGGGGACAGGCGTTGTCCTACGAGCAGTACTTC
CDR3aa: CASSLSRGQALSYEQYF
d_gene: TRBD1
abundance: .
j_gene: TRBJ2-7
v_gene: TRBV5-1

CDR3nt: TGCAGCGTTGGGCGACAGGGTCTGGGCGAGCAGTACTTC
CDR3aa: CSVGRQGLGEQYF
d_gene: TRBD1
abundance: many
j_gene: TRBJ2-7
v_gene: TRBV29-1

CDR3nt: TGTGCCAGCAGTTCCCTCCAGTACACTGAAGCTTTCTTT
CDR3aa: CASSSLQYTEAFF
d_gene: .
abundance: .
j_gene: TRBJ1-1
v_gene: TRBV6-6

CDR3nt: TGTGCCAGCAGTGGACGGACAGGGGAAAATTCACCCCTCCACTTT
CDR3aa: CASSGRTGENSPLHF
d_gene: TRBD1
abundance: .
j_gene: TRBJ1-6
v_gene: TRBV2

CDR3nt: TGCAGCGTCAACATGGCCTCCTACAATGAGCAGTTCTTC
CDR3aa: CSVNMASYNEQFF
d_gene: .
abundance: .
j_gene: TRBJ2-1
v_gene: TRBV29-1

CDR3nt: TGTGCCAGCAGTCAACCCAGCGGGGAGACCCAGTACTTC
CDR3aa: CASSQPSGETQYF
d_gene: .
abundance: .
j_gene: TRBJ2-5
v_gene: TRBV28

CDR3nt: TGCAGTGCTGACCGGACTAGCGGGGTCCAAGAGACCCAGTACTTC
CDR3aa: CSADRTSGVQETQYF
d_gene: TRBD2
abundance: .
j_gene: TRBJ2-5
v_gene: TRBV20-1

CDR3nt: TGCGCCAGCAGCTTGGCAGTGGGGAGGACTGAAGCTTTCTTT
CDR3aa: CASSLAVGRTEAFF
d_gene: .
abundance: .
j_gene: TRBJ1-1
v_gene: TRBV5-1

CDR3nt: TGCAGCGTTGAAGTAGTGGGTCTTGGCGGGGAGCTGTTTTTT
CDR3aa: CSVEVVGLGGELFF
d_gene: .
abundance: .
j_gene: TRBJ2-2
v_gene: TRBV29-1

CDR3nt: TGTGCCAGCAGTGGACTAGCGGGAGTAAGGGAGCAGTACTTC
CDR3aa: CASSGLAGVREQYF
d_gene: TRBD2
abundance: few
j_gene: TRBJ2-7
v_gene: TRBV28

CDR3nt: TGCGCCAGCAGCCAAGAGGGCACCCGGGATTCTCAATCAAACCAGCATTTT
CDR3aa: CASSQEGTRDSQSNQHF
d_gene: .
abundance: .
j_gene: TRBJ1-5
v_gene: TRBV4-1

CDR3nt: TGTGCCACCAGCCGTCCTTTTAATGAGCAGTTCTTC
CDR3aa: CATSRPFNEQFF
d_gene: .
abundance: .
j_gene: TRBJ2-1
v_gene: TRBV15

CDR3nt: TGTGCCAGCAGCTCCCGGCAGAACGGCTACGAGCAGTACTTC
CDR3aa: CASSSRQNGYEQYF
d_gene: .
abundance: few
j_gene: TRBJ2-7
v_gene: TRBV7-9

CDR3nt: TGTGCCAGCAGCTTAGCGGCAATCACAGATACGCAGTATTTT
CDR3aa: CASSLAAITDTQYF
d_gene: .
abundance: few
j_gene: TRBJ2-3
v_gene: TRBV7-9

CDR3nt: TGCGCCAGCAGCCTGGATTTCGGGGGCTACAATGAGCAGTTCTTC
CDR3aa: CASSLDFGGYNEQFF
d_gene: .
abundance: few
j_gene: TRBJ2-1
v_gene: TRBV5-1